The 23 T cell receptor beta chains presented below share a single source sample, sequenced in a study of T cell responses to AZD1222 COVID-19 vaccine. The protocol was immunoSEQ multiplex PCR, while the TCRdb copy is restricted to in-frame clones and leaves out a portion. This table holds more than 100,000 clones, 85% to 90% found once. This specimen was peripheral blood, taken on day 0 of AZD1222 vaccination. The receptor source for this set is an adult in good health.

J is TRBJ2-4 and V is TRBV5-6, with D hard to call. V dropped 2 bases and J dropped 0 bases, with 9 bases sitting between them. The CDR3 is 15 residues long. Germline V gives CDR1 SGHDT, CDR2 YYEEEE. In nucleotides, the CDR3 is TGTGCCAGCAGCTTCTCAGAGGTAGCCAAAAACATTCAGTACTTC. This codes for CASSFSEVAKNIQYF.

The CDR3 spells CASSPDFNGGYTF. CDR3 DNA: TGCGCCAGCAGCCCGGACTTCAACGGGGGCTACACCTTC. This chain uses TRBV5-1 with TRBJ1-2; D is unclear. The germline V and J ends were trimmed by 4 bases and 8 bases, with 15 bases remaining between them. The CDR3 runs 13 residues. CDR1 SGHRS and CDR2 YFSETQ come from the germline V gene. The whole variable domain, filled in from reference TRBV5-1 and TRBJ1-2, reads KAGVTQTPRYLIKTRGQQVTLSCSPISGHRSVSWYQQTPGQGLQFLFEYFSETQRNKGNFPGRFSGRQFSNSRSEMNVSTLELGDSALYLCASSPDFNGGYTFGSGTRLTVV.

This sequence joins TRBV5-1 and TRBJ1-4; tentatively, D is TRBD1 (5 bases). CDR3 length equals 14 residues. Trimming stripped 4 bases from V and 0 bases from J, with 7 bases between. Germline loops: CDR1 SGHRS, CDR2 YFSETQ. The CDR3 coding sequence is TGCGCCAGCAGCCCGACAGCAACTAATGAAAAACTGTTTTTT. This codes for CASSPTATNEKLFF.

The V call is TRBV2, the J call TRBJ2-6; TRBD1 matches at 7 bases. CDR3 size: 18 residues. V shed 6 bases and J 0 bases; nucleotides not matched to a gene: 11. In germline, CDR1 is SNHLY, CDR2 FYNNEI. The chain's CDR3 is CASRDRQGRSSGANVLTF. The CDR3 nucleotides are TGTGCCAGCAGGGACAGACAGGGCCGGAGCTCTGGGGCCAACGTCCTGACTTTC.

The rearrangement joins TRBV5-6 to TRBJ1-1; D remains unclear. This CDR3 spans 15 amino acids. In germline, CDR1 is SGHDT, CDR2 YYEEEE. V lost 0 bases to trimming and J lost 1 base, with 10 bases between them. CDR3 nucleotide sequence: TGTGCCAGCAGCTTGGCAGAGGGTGGGAACACTGAAGCTTTCTTT. This encodes CASSLAEGGNTEAFF.

The V call is TRBV2, the J call TRBJ2-7, with D unresolved. Germline CDR1 is SNHLY and CDR2 is FYNNEI. CDR3 size: 15 residues. V lost 2 bases to trimming and J lost 0 bases, with 11 bases between them. The CDR3 bases are TGTGCCAGCAGTGAAAACCCCGGCAGCTCCTACGAGCAGTACTTC. Translation: CASSENPGSSYEQYF.

This clone was seen only a few times. The gene calls are TRBV28 and TRBJ1-5; D remains ambiguous. Trimming pared 4 bases from V and 1 base from J, leaving 11 bases between. CDR1 is MDHEN, CDR2 SYDVKM, per germline. The CDR3 is made up of 15 amino acids. The CDR3: CASSSLLGSNQPQHF. CDR3 coding DNA: TGTGCCAGCAGTTCCTTACTCGGGAGCAATCAGCCCCAGCATTTT.

J is TRBJ2-5 and V is TRBV5-4; D call uncertain. Deletions cut 5 bases from V and 5 bases from J, with 10 bases between. The CDR3 totals 12 residues. Looked up from germline, CDR1 is SGHNT and CDR2 is YYREEE (reference sequence). The CDR3 reads CASSLPRETQYF. In DNA form, the CDR3 reads TGTGCCAGCAGTCTACCCCGGGAGACCCAGTACTTC. Using reference TRBV5-4 and TRBJ2-5 for the parts outside the CDR3, the full variable domain is ETGVTQSPTHLIKTRGQQVTLRCSSQSGHNTVSWYQQALGQGPQFIFQYYREEENGRGNFPPRFSGLQFPNYSSELNVNALELDDSALYLCASSLPRETQYFGPGTRLLVL.

The chain employs TRBV27 and TRBJ1-1; the D gene is possibly TRBD1 (6 bases). The germline V gene encodes CDR1 MNHEY and CDR2 SMNVEV (reference sequence). The CDR3 sequence is 15 residues long. The ends were cut back, 4 bases at V and 0 bases at J, with 12 bases in the middle. The CDR3 region is CASSSPGHLNTEAFF. CDR3 nucleotides: TGTGCCAGCAGTTCACCGGGACACTTGAACACTGAAGCTTTCTTT.

The rearrangement links TRBV7-2 to TRBJ2-3; 9 nucleotides align to TRBD1. The germline gives CDR1 SGHTA, CDR2 FQGNSA. With V trimmed by 5 bases and J by 5 bases, 11 bases remained unmatched. The CDR3 is 16 amino acids. The CDR3 spells CASSASRQGVGDTQYF. The DNA of the CDR3 is TGTGCCAGCAGCGCCAGTAGACAGGGGGTGGGAGATACGCAGTATTTT.

The chain couples TRBV9 to TRBJ2-7; D unresolved. The CDR3 extends over 14 amino acids. CDR1 SGDLS and CDR2 YYNGEE come from the germline V gene. Trimming pared 4 bases from V and 7 bases from J, leaving 18 bases between. CDR3 coding DNA: TGTGCCAGCAGCTCCCGGGTCTCAAGTGGGGAGCAGTACTTC. Its protein is CASSSRVSSGEQYF.

This clone was picked up a small number of times. J is TRBJ2-1 and V is TRBV27; 9 bases map to TRBD2. Germline V gene data show CDR1 as MNHEY and CDR2 as SMNVEV (reference sequence). The CDR3 consists of 16 residues. Trimming removed 5 bases from V and 1 base from J; junction bases left unmatched: 6. In nucleotides, the CDR3 is TGTGCCAGCAGTACAGCTAGCGGGACTTCCTACAATGAGCAGTTCTTC. Its protein is CASSTASGTSYNEQFF.

The V call is TRBV6-1, the J call TRBJ2-1; TRBD1 aligns across 7 bases. The CDR3 length is 16 residues. Trimming took 2 bases from V and 3 from J; bases not matched to a gene: 7. Germline CDR1 MNHNS, CDR2 SASEGT. CDR3 residues: CASSESAGGFYNEQFF. The DNA of the CDR3 is TGTGCCAGCAGTGAATCGGCAGGGGGTTTCTACAATGAGCAGTTCTTC.

This clone appeared a few times. J is TRBJ2-1 and V is TRBV6-4, with 9 nucleotides matching TRBD1. The V segment lost 2 bases and the J segment 7 bases; nucleotides outside the gene matches: 6. This CDR3 comprises 15 residues. Germline V gene lookup returns CDR1 MRHNA and CDR2 SNTAGT. The CDR3 protein is CASSDGQGFMNEQFF. The CDR3 DNA is TGTGCCAGCAGTGACGGACAGGGGTTTATGAATGAGCAGTTCTTC.

CDR3 nucleotide sequence: TGTGCCAGCAGCTTAGCGGGAGGGCAGCAAGAGACCCAGTACTTC. This codes for CASSLAGGQQETQYF. The chain couples TRBV7-9 to TRBJ2-5; 7 nucleotides line up with TRBD2. Germline-derived CDR1 and CDR2 are SEHNR and FQNEAQ (reference sequence). The CDR3 has 15 amino acids. Trimming took 0 bases from V and 2 from J; bases not matched to a gene: 3. The complete variable domain, with remaining parts taken from reference TRBV7-9 and TRBJ2-5, reads DTGVSQNPRHKITKRGQNVTFRCDPISEHNRLYWYRQTLGQGPEFLTYFQNEAQLEKSRLLSDRFSAERPKGSFSTLEIQRTEQGDSAMYLCASSLAGGQQETQYFGPGTRLLVL.

The table lists this clone with a few counts. J is TRBJ1-4 and V is TRBV18; 7 bases agree with TRBD1. Germline V lookup: CDR1 KGHSH, CDR2 LQKENI. V gave up 0 bases and J gave up 10 bases; unmatched junction bases: 8. The CDR3 has 15 amino acids. The CDR3 here is CASSPPAGTDGKLFF. CDR3 nucleotides: TGTGCCAGCTCACCACCCGCGGGGACAGATGGAAAACTGTTTTTT.

The table lists this clone with a count of one. J is TRBJ2-7 and V is TRBV6-5; 8 nucleotides match TRBD2. The CDR3 has 14 residues. Germline loops: CDR1 MNHEY, CDR2 SVGAGI. V trimming: 4 bases; J trimming: 2 bases; junction bases outside the gene matches: 4. CDR3 sequence: CASSWPGGAYEQYF. CDR3 DNA sequence: TGTGCCAGCAGTTGGCCCGGGGGGGCCTACGAGCAGTACTTC.

This chain connects TRBV5-4 to TRBJ2-3, with 8 bases lining up with TRBD2. The germline V gene has CDR1 SGHNT and CDR2 YYREEE (reference sequence). CDR3 size: 14 residues. The trim removed 1 base at V and 5 bases at J, leaving 3 bases unmatched. The CDR3 loop is CASSLKAGGDTQYF. CDR3 coding DNA: TGTGCCAGCAGCTTGAAGGCGGGGGGAGATACGCAGTATTTT.

The genes are TRBV19 and TRBJ1-5, with 7 bases identical to TRBD1. Germline V gives CDR1 LNHDA, CDR2 SQIVND (reference sequence). Unmatched junction bases numbered 13, after V lost 10 bases and J lost 7 bases. The CDR3 runs to 14 residues. The CDR3 loop is CATRRGGLGQPQHF. The CDR3 region has the DNA TGTGCCACGAGGAGAGGGGGCCTTGGCCAGCCCCAGCATTTT.

The chain recombines TRBV2 with TRBJ1-3; D gene ambiguous. The CDR3 length is 14 residues. The V gene's germline CDR1 is SNHLY and CDR2 FYNNEI. The V and J ends lost 8 bases and 0 bases respectively, with 11 bases between them. The CDR3: CASQRSVSGNTIYF. The DNA for the CDR3 is TGTGCCAGCCAGAGGTCAGTCTCTGGAAACACCATATATTTT.

The V call is TRBV4-1, the J call TRBJ1-3; tentative D call: TRBD1 (6 bases). The ends were cut back, 2 bases at V and 6 bases at J, with 17 bases in the middle. This CDR3 comprises 16 residues. Germline CDR1 and CDR2: MGHRA and YSYEKL. In nucleotides, the CDR3 is TGCGCCAGCAGCCAAAAGACAGGAGTCGCGCCAAACACCATATATTTT. It specifies CASSQKTGVAPNTIYF.

This clone was seen once. The rearrangement joins TRBV6-1 to TRBJ1-4, with D uncertain. The germline V gene encodes CDR1 MNHNS and CDR2 SASEGT. This CDR3 contains 14 residues. Trimming removed 2 bases at V and 7 bases at J, with 11 bases between. The CDR3 loop is CASSETPLVEKLFF. The CDR3 DNA is TGTGCCAGCAGTGAAACACCGTTGGTTGAAAAACTGTTTTTT.

CDR3 sequence (DNA): TGTGCCAGCAACCCGGGACAGGGTCACTATGGCTACACCTTC. Residues: CASNPGQGHYGYTF. The chain recombines TRBV28 with TRBJ1-2; 9 bases map to TRBD1. Germline-derived CDR1 and CDR2 are MDHEN and SYDVKM. V was pared by 7 bases and J by 3 bases, with 6 bases of the junction left unmatched. The CDR3 has 14 amino acids.